What follows is one TCR beta chain and its context. Antigen unknown. The data were obtained in a study of CD8 T cells in Susac syndrome. Patients with Susac syndrome met diagnostic criteria defined recently for definite or probable disease. Roughly 0.45 to 1 ug RNA was reverse transcribed with random hexamers. The TCR beta CDR3 was amplified by immunoSEQ multiplex PCR across 54 Vbeta, 13 Jbeta. TCRdb re-analysed the immunoSEQ multiplex PCR reads in MiXCR, keeping a single row per CDR3 protein. Of under 95,000 distinct CDR3 sequences in the sample, over 90% were seen once. This CDR3 spans 13 amino acids. V lost 2 bases to trimming and J lost 8 bases, with 12 bases between them. Germline-derived CDR1 and CDR2 are MNHNY and SVGAGI (reference sequence). Study-wide results and limits: Clonal expansion of CD8+ cells in Susac peaked in TEMRA cells (and in active patients).

The V call is TRBV6-6, the J call TRBJ1-2, with D perhaps TRBD1 (5 bases). Source material: CD8+ T cells from PBMCs. The TCR originated in a human donor with Susac syndrome. The CDR3 sequence is CASSYGQGGGYTF. The CDR3 DNA follows: TGTGCCAGCAGTTACGGGCAGGGAGGCGGCTACACCTTC.